This entry is about one TCR beta chain. What it recognizes is unknown. The method, 5' RACE with UMI labels, was used to prepare the TRB cDNA libraries. TCRdb reprocessed the 5' RACE reads and keeps a single row for each CDR3 protein, giving no DNA. The sample shows under 150,000 distinct CDR3 sequences, and around 0.62% sits with its ten largest clones. The data were obtained in a study of CXCR3-negative and CXCR3-positive naive CD8 T cells. Study results and limitations: CXCR3-positive naive cells carried more hydrophobic TRB CDR3s than CXCR3-negative naive cells did. Naive cells used TRBV-TRBJ genes in much the same way whether CXCR3-negative or CXCR3-positive; memory cells did not.

The CDR3 runs to 14 residues. Germline CDR1 is MNHNS and CDR2 is SASEGT. Sequenced material: naive CXCR3+ CD8+ T cells from blood. Subset here: CD45RO-CCR7+CD27+CD95- naive CD8+ T cells expressing CXCR3 (TNR3+). The clonotype was recovered from a human donor in good health. Some clones in this sample may be carry-over from other donors' samples. The chain combines TRBV6-1 with TRBJ2-7; absent DNA, TCRdb's TRBD2 call cannot be checked. CDR3 loop: CASSEPTSVGEQYF.